The 11 T cell receptor beta chains below all came from one sample that was sequenced in a study of beta chain features in type 1 diabetes. Investigators reverse transcribed all isolated RNA, so they sequenced expressed TCRB transcripts. Method: immunoSEQ multiplex PCR; TCRdb's copy keeps in-frame clones and lacks some. The repertoire holds about 230,000 clones, with around 10% as singletons. The sample consisted of naive CD4+ T cells from blood. The receptor source for this set is a woman aged 18-29 years in good health.

The chain carries TRBV30 and TRBJ1-5; possible D gene TRBD1, 5 bases. The CDR3 has 15 residues. V gave up 6 bases and J gave up 4 bases, with 19 bases separating them. Germline lookup yields CDR1 GTSNPN and CDR2 SVGIG (reference sequence). This CDR3 reads CACQTGPGANQPQHF. The CDR3 nucleotides read TGTGCCTGCCAAACCGGGCCTGGGGCTAATCAGCCCCAGCATTTT.

The chain links TRBV5-1 to TRBJ2-2, with D possibly being TRBD1 (6 bases). The CDR3 is made up of 14 amino acids. The V end was cut by 4 bases, the J end by 2 bases, with 9 bases between. Germline CDR1 SGHRS, CDR2 YFSETQ. DNA for the CDR3: TGCGCCAGCAGCACACAGGGTAACACCGGGGAGCTGTTTTTT. Its protein is CASSTQGNTGELFF.

The V and J genes are TRBV6-6 and TRBJ2-7; tentative D call: TRBD1 (5 bases). CDR3 length equals 16 residues. With 2 bases removed from V and 0 bases from J, the gap between germline ends came to 14 bases. Germline V gene lookup returns CDR1 MNHNY and CDR2 SVGAGI (reference sequence). CDR3 protein: CASSYVSQDISYEQYF. As DNA, the CDR3 is TGTGCCAGCAGTTACGTTTCCCAGGACATCTCCTACGAGCAGTACTTC.

This clone occurred a few times. The V call is TRBV5-4, the J call TRBJ1-1; perhaps TRBD1 as D (6 bases). Germline CDR1 SGHNT, CDR2 YYREEE (reference sequence). V dropped 1 base and J dropped 5 bases, with 12 bases sitting between them. This CDR3 is built from 14 residues. The CDR3 spells CASSLNPRGTEAFF. The CDR3 nucleotides are TGTGCCAGCAGCTTGAACCCGAGGGGGACTGAAGCTTTCTTT.

The rearrangement uses TRBV7-9 and TRBJ1-3; the D is unclear. Looked up from germline, CDR1 is SEHNR and CDR2 is FQNEAQ (reference sequence). The CDR3 has 14 amino acids. With 5 bases removed from V and 0 bases from J, the gap between germline ends came to 8 bases. The DNA for the CDR3 is TGTGCCAGCAGCCCGGGGTTCTCTGGAAACACCATATATTTT. Amino acid sequence: CASSPGFSGNTIYF.

The chain has TRBV25-1 and TRBJ1-1, with D hard to call. CDR1 is MGHDK and CDR2 is SYGVNS in the germline V gene. The V and J ends lost 4 bases and 0 bases respectively, with 6 bases between them. This CDR3 has 13 amino acids. CDR3 in amino acids: CASSGSMNTEAFF. In DNA form, the CDR3 reads TGTGCCAGCAGTGGGTCTATGAACACTGAAGCTTTCTTT. The full variable domain, rest sourced from reference TRBV25-1 and TRBJ1-1, is EADIYQTPRYLVIGTGKKITLECSQTMGHDKMYWYQQDPGMELHLIHYSYGVNSTEKGDLSSESTVSRIRTEHFPLTLESARPSHTSQYLCASSGSMNTEAFFGQGTRLTVV.

V gene TRBV5-1 combines with J gene TRBJ1-1, with 7 bases matching TRBD1. The CDR3 spans 14 residues. Losses at the gene ends were 1 base for V and 3 bases for J; bases not matched to a gene: 3. The V gene's germline CDR1 is SGHRS and CDR2 YFSETQ. This CDR3 reads CASSLTGVDTEAFF. Here the CDR3 DNA reads TGCGCCAGCAGCTTGACAGGGGTGGACACTGAAGCTTTCTTT.

The V call is TRBV4-1, the J call TRBJ2-3; TRBD2 aligns across 12 bases. The trim removed 0 bases at V and 4 bases at J, leaving 5 bases unmatched. The length of the CDR3 is 17 residues. Germline CDR1 MGHRA, CDR2 YSYEKL. The CDR3 reads CASSQDRLAGGPDTQYF. In nucleotides, the CDR3 is TGCGCCAGCAGCCAAGATCGGCTAGCGGGAGGGCCAGATACGCAGTATTTT.

Only a few counts were recorded for this clone. This chain uses TRBV11-2 with TRBJ2-7, with D perhaps matching TRBD1 (6 bases). CDR1 and CDR2 (germline): SGHAT, FQNNGV. V shed 5 bases and J shed 2 bases, with 16 bases lying between them. This CDR3 contains 15 residues. The CDR3 reads CASSAFAGATYEQYF. The CDR3 DNA follows: TGTGCCAGCAGCGCCTTCGCAGGGGCCACCTACGAGCAGTACTTC.

V is TRBV7-9 and J is TRBJ2-6; the D gene is possibly TRBD2 (6 bases). The CDR3 sequence is 15 residues long. The V gene lost 11 bases and the J gene lost 1 base, with 15 bases spanning the gap. CDR1 and CDR2 (germline): SEHNR, FQNEAQ (reference sequence). The CDR3 loop reads CAPGGAKSGANVLTF. CDR3 DNA: TGTGCCCCCGGAGGGGCTAAATCTGGGGCCAACGTCCTGACTTTC.

This clone occurred a few times. The V and J genes are TRBV2 and TRBJ1-5; D is possibly TRBD1 (6 bases). Germline CDR1 is SNHLY and CDR2 is FYNNEI. V lost 2 bases and J 2 bases, leaving 7 bases between the germline ends. This CDR3 is built from 14 residues. For the CDR3, the DNA is TGTGCCAGCAGTGAATCAGGGGGCAATCAGCCCCAGCATTTT. This sequence encodes CASSESGGNQPQHF.